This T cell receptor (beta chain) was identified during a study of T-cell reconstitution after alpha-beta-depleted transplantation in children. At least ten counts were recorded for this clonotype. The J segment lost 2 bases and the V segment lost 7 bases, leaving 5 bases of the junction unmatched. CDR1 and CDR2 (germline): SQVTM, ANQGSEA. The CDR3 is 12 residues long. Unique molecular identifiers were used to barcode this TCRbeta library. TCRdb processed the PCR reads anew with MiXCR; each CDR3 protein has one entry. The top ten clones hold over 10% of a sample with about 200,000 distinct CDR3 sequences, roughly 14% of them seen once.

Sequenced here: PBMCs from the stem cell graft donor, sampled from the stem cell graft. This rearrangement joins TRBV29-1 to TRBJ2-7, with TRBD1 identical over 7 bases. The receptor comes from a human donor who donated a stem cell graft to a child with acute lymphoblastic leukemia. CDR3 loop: CSGRDSTYEQYF. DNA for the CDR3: TGCAGCGGCCGGGACAGCACCTACGAGCAGTACTTC.